The 9 T cell receptor beta chains listed next were all sequenced from one sample in a study of blood T cell repertoires in COVID-19. Measured with immunoSEQ multiplex PCR; TCRdb has only the in-frame clones, and not every one. The sample lists nearly 200,000 clones, approximately 80% occurring once. The sample comprised peripheral blood. These receptors originate from a man aged 55 to 70 with COVID-19, enrolled during active disease.

The genes are TRBV27 and TRBJ1-5, with 8 bases that match TRBD1. Germline loops: CDR1 MNHEY, CDR2 SMNVEV (reference sequence). The CDR3 has 17 residues. The V segment lost 1 base and the J segment 0 bases; nucleotides outside the gene matches: 5. CDR3 in DNA: TGTGCCAGCAGTTTATTTTCGACAGGGGTTAGCAATCAGCCCCAGCATTTT. Translated, it gives CASSLFSTGVSNQPQHF.

The chain combines TRBV29-1 with TRBJ2-6; D remains unclear. The length of the CDR3 is 14 residues. Deletions cut 3 bases from V and 0 bases from J, with 6 bases between. The germline gives CDR1 SQVTM, CDR2 ANQGSEA. DNA for the CDR3: TGCAGCGTTGATCCGGGCTCTGGGGCCAACGTCCTGACTTTC. Translated, it gives CSVDPGSGANVLTF.

This sequence joins TRBV10-2 and TRBJ2-1, with TRBD2 matching 12 bases. CDR3 length: 16 residues. CDR1 and CDR2 from the germline V gene are WSHSY and SAAADI. Losses at the gene ends were 0 bases for V and 10 bases for J; bases not matched to a gene: 7. The CDR3 reads CASSESDRGLAGEQFF. CDR3 bases: TGCGCCAGCAGTGAGTCCGATCGGGGACTAGCGGGCGAGCAGTTCTTC.

The chain uses TRBV6-1 and TRBJ2-1, with 7 bases matching TRBD1. The CDR3 has 17 amino acids. The germline V gene has CDR1 MNHNS and CDR2 SASEGT. V gave up 3 bases and J gave up 1 base; unmatched junction bases: 9. For the CDR3, the DNA is TGTGCCAGCAGTGACGATAAGGGGACAGTTTCCTACAATGAGCAGTTCTTC. Its translation is CASSDDKGTVSYNEQFF.

The chain carries TRBV11-2 and TRBJ1-4; 7 positions match TRBD1. From germline, CDR1 is SGHAT and CDR2 FQNNGV. The CDR3 sequence is 20 residues long. Germline trimming cut 0 bases from V and 8 bases from J; bases unmatched to any gene: 21. In DNA, the CDR3 is TGTGCCAGCAGCTTAGAAGGGGACAGCCAAACTGAACACCGGAAAGAAAAACTGTTTTTT. This sequence encodes CASSLEGDSQTEHRKEKLFF.

This clone came up a few times. This sequence joins TRBV5-1 and TRBJ2-1; 8 nucleotides align to TRBD2. With V trimmed by 4 bases and J by 7 bases, 13 bases remained unmatched. CDR3 size: 16 residues. Germline CDR1 reads SGHRS; CDR2 reads YFSETQ. The CDR3 DNA reads TGCGCCAGCAGCGCCTTCCTAGCGGGCGCGTCGAATGAGCAGTTCTTC. Protein: CASSAFLAGASNEQFF.

This clone has just a few counts. The rearrangement uses TRBV7-2 and TRBJ1-4, with a possible D match to TRBD1 (6 bases). CDR1 SGHTA and CDR2 FQGNSA come from the germline V gene. V was pared by 5 bases and J by 8 bases, with 21 bases between. The CDR3 extends over 16 amino acids. CDR3 loop: CASSQLSSGEGEKLFF. CDR3 nucleotide sequence: TGTGCCAGCAGCCAACTTTCGTCAGGGGAAGGGGAAAAACTGTTTTTT.

This clone is a singleton in its sample. This chain connects TRBV7-2 to TRBJ2-7, with D tentatively TRBD1 (6 bases). The length of the CDR3 is 15 residues. In germline, CDR1 is SGHTA, CDR2 FQGNSA. Trimming stripped 6 bases from V and 2 bases from J, with 17 bases between. CDR3 sequence (DNA): TGTGCCAGCAGAGGGAAACCGGACAGTCCCTACGAGCAGTACTTC. Translation gives CASRGKPDSPYEQYF.

The chain joins TRBV14 to TRBJ1-5, with 7 bases that match TRBD1. Germline values: CDR1 SGHDN, CDR2 FVKESK. This CDR3 comprises 16 residues. Trimming removed 0 bases from V and 4 bases from J; junction bases left unmatched: 6. The CDR3 DNA reads as TGTGCCAGCAGCCAAGATCTTAGGACAGGTAATCAGCCCCAGCATTTT. Translation: CASSQDLRTGNQPQHF. Filled out from reference TRBV14 and TRBJ1-5, the complete variable domain reads EAGVTQFPSHSVIEKGQTVTLRCDPISGHDNLYWYRRVMGKEIKFLLHFVKESKQDESGMPNNRFLAERTGGTYSTLKVQPAELEDSGVYFCASSQDLRTGNQPQHFGDGTRLSIL.